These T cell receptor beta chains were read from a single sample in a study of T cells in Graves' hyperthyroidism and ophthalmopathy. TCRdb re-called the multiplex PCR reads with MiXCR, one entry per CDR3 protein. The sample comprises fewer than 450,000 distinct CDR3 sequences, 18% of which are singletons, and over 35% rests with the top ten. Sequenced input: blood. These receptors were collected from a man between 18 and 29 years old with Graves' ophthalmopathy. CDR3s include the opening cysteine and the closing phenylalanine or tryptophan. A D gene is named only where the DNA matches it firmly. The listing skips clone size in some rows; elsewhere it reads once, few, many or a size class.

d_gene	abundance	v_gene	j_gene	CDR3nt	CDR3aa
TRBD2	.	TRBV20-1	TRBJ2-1	TGCAGTGCTAGAATTATCGGGACTAGCGGGGGCCCTGAGCAGTTCTTC	CSARIIGTSGGPEQFF
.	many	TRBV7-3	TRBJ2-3	TGTGCCAGCAGCTTAGCGGGGGCCTCCACAGATACGCAGTATTTT	CASSLAGASTDTQYF
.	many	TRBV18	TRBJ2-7	TGTGCCAGCTCACCGGACACGACCGAGCAGTACTTC	CASSPDTTEQYF
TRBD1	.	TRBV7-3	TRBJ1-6	TGTACCAGCAGCTCAGGGGGCAAAGCATCACCCCTCCACTTT	CTSSSGGKASPLHF
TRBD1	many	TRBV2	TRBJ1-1	TGTGCCAGCAGCCGGTGGGACAGGGGGCTTGAAGCTTTCTTT	CASSRWDRGLEAFF
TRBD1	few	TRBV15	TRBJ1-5	TGTGCCACCAGCGACAGGGGAGATCAGCCCCAGCATTTT	CATSDRGDQPQHF
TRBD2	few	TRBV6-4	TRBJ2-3	TGTGCCAGCAGTGAAACTAGCGGGGGCACAGATACGCAGTATTTT	CASSETSGGTDTQYF
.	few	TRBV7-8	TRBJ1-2	TGTGCCAGCAGCTTAGTGGCCCACTCGGGGTATGGCTACACCTTC	CASSLVAHSGYGYTF
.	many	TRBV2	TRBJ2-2	TGTGCCAGCTCGGTCCGGGGTACCGGGGAGCTGTTTTTT	CASSVRGTGELFF
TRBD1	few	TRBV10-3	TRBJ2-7	TGTGCCATCAGTGCAGAGACAGGGGGCGAGGGGCAGTACTTC	CAISAETGGEGQYF
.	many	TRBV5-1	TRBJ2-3	TGCGCCAGCAGCTCGCTGGACAAGACTAGCACAGATACGCAGTATTTT	CASSSLDKTSTDTQYF
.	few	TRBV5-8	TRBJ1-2	TGTGCCAGCAGCTTTTTCCGCCTACCGACGGGGGGCTACACCTTC	CASSFFRLPTGGYTF
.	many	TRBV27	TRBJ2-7	TGTGCCAGCAGTTTAACTCAGGGTAATTACTACGAGCAGTACTTC	CASSLTQGNYYEQYF
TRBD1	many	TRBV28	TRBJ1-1	TGTGCCAGCAGTCCTGGACAGGGCGTAGCTTTCTTT	CASSPGQGVAFF
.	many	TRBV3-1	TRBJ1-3	TGTGCCAGCAGCCAAGTAAAGGGAGGAAACACCATATATTTT	CASSQVKGGNTIYF
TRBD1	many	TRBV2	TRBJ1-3	TGTGCCAGCACCGGGACAGGGCCTGGAAACACCATATATTTT	CASTGTGPGNTIYF
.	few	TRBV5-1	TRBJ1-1	TGCGCCAGCAGCTTGTGGCCCGAAAAGGGGCTCACTGAAGCTTTCTTT	CASSLWPEKGLTEAFF
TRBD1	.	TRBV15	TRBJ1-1	TGTGCCACCAGCGACAGGGGCGGGGGTGAAGCTTTCTTT	CATSDRGGGEAFF